Below, 21 T cell receptor beta chains from the same sample are listed, as sequenced in a study of cytomegalovirus exposure and HLA in healthy donors. In the PCR, 60 Vbeta and 13 Jbeta primers were used. Sequencing used immunoSEQ multiplex PCR; TCRdb keeps in-frame clones, though not all of them. The specimen's table records 60,000 to 65,000 clones. Sequenced input: PBMCs. The source of these receptors is a woman aged 18-29 years in good health and CMV-seronegative.

V is TRBV7-9 and J is TRBJ2-7, with D possibly TRBD1 on 7 matching bases. V was clipped by 1 base and J by 2 bases, with 15 bases between them. Per germline, CDR1 SEHNR and CDR2 FQNEAQ (reference sequence). This CDR3 is built from 16 residues. The chain's CDR3 is CASSLDLAGGPYEQYF. The CDR3 coding sequence is TGTGCCAGCAGCTTAGATTTGGCAGGGGGGCCCTACGAGCAGTACTTC.

J is TRBJ2-6 and V is TRBV7-6; no definite D call. This CDR3 is 14 amino acids long. Looked up from germline, CDR1 is SGHVS and CDR2 is FNYEAQ. Trimming shortened V by 0 bases and J by 4 bases, and 4 bases separated the two germline ends. The CDR3 reads CASSLAVGANVLTF. CDR3 nucleotides: TGTGCCAGCAGCTTAGCTGTAGGGGCCAACGTCCTGACTTTC.

This sequence joins TRBV19 and TRBJ2-7; 8 nucleotides align to TRBD2. Germline V gives CDR1 LNHDA, CDR2 SQIVND (reference sequence). Trimming at V came to 5 bases and at J to 2 bases, leaving 8 bases not matched to a gene. The CDR3 contains 15 residues. This chain's CDR3 is CASSPQRGSPYEQYF. DNA for the CDR3: TGTGCCAGTAGTCCCCAGCGGGGGTCCCCCTACGAGCAGTACTTC.

The V gene is TRBV28, the J gene TRBJ1-5; D perhaps matches TRBD1 (5 bases). This CDR3 spans 14 amino acids. CDR1 is MDHEN and CDR2 is SYDVKM in the germline V gene. The V end lost 8 bases, the J end lost 7 bases, and 18 bases lay between the germline ends. The CDR3 region has the DNA TGTGCCAGCTCCTTAAATTGGGGCAGGCAGCCCCAGCATTTT. It yields the protein CASSLNWGRQPQHF.

This chain's CDR3 is CASSLGSQGSSGNTIYF. The CDR3 DNA follows: TGCGCCAGCAGCTTGGGTTCCCAGGGATCCTCTGGAAACACCATATATTTT. The V call is TRBV5-1, the J call TRBJ1-3, with D tentatively TRBD1 (5 bases). The CDR3 is made up of 17 amino acids. V gave up 0 bases and J gave up 0 bases, with 13 bases separating them. CDR1 and CDR2 (germline): SGHRS, YFSETQ.

The V and J genes are TRBV16 and TRBJ2-1, with 8 bases lining up with TRBD2. Per the germline V gene, CDR1 is KGHSY and CDR2 is FQNENV. The V segment lost 4 bases and the J segment 4 bases; nucleotides outside the gene matches: 6. This CDR3 region has 15 residues. The CDR3 region has the DNA TGTGCCAGCAGCCCTAGCCCTAGCGGGTACAATGAGCAGTTCTTC. Amino acid sequence: CASSPSPSGYNEQFF.

V is TRBV6-5 and J is TRBJ2-7, with TRBD1 matching over 11 bases. The CDR3 has 15 amino acids. V dropped 5 bases and J dropped 7; count of bases not matched to a gene: 10. Germline V CDR1 and CDR2: MNHEY, SVGAGI. Here the CDR3 DNA reads TGTGCCAGCAGTACCCGGACAGGGGGCGGGGAAGAGCAGTACTTC. This translates into CASSTRTGGGEEQYF.

This sequence joins TRBV9 and TRBJ2-1, with 8 bases matching TRBD2. The CDR3 runs 16 residues. Germline lookup yields CDR1 SGDLS and CDR2 YYNGEE. Trimming removed 0 bases from V and 5 bases from J; junction bases left unmatched: 7. In nucleotides, the CDR3 is TGTGCCAGCAGCGTAGGAGGCGGGAGGAGTGACAATGAGCAGTTCTTC. Translation gives CASSVGGGRSDNEQFF. The variable domain in full, completed from reference TRBV9 and TRBJ2-1, reads DSGVTQTPKHLITATGQRVTLRCSPRSGDLSVYWYQQSLDQGLQFLIQYYNGEERAKGNILERFSAQQFPDLHSELNLSSLELGDSALYFCASSVGGGRSDNEQFFGPGTRLTVL.

The chain employs TRBV6-5 and TRBJ2-7; D is unresolved. The CDR3 spans 12 residues. Trimming took 5 bases from V and 3 from J, leaving 8 bases between them. CDR1 is MNHEY and CDR2 is SVGAGI in the germline V gene. The CDR3: CASSPVNYEQYF. DNA of the CDR3: TGTGCCAGCAGTCCCGTTAACTACGAGCAGTACTTC.

The rearrangement joins TRBV6-6 to TRBJ2-4, with 7 bases identical to TRBD2. The V gene end was trimmed by 0 bases and the J gene end by 8 bases; junction bases not matched to a gene: 7. The CDR3 consists of 15 residues. The germline V gene encodes CDR1 MNHNY and CDR2 SVGAGI (reference sequence). The CDR3 region is CASSYSYEGGDIQYF. The CDR3 coding sequence is TGTGCCAGCAGTTACTCGTATGAGGGAGGGGACATTCAGTACTTC.

In DNA form, the CDR3 reads TGTGCCTGGAGGGTACTACACTCCTACAATGAGCAGTTCTTC. The encoded protein is CAWRVLHSYNEQFF. The chain carries TRBV30 and TRBJ2-1; D is unresolved. The CDR3 length is 14 residues. Between the trimmed V and J ends, which lost 3 bases and 0 bases, there was a span of 9 bases. Germline V CDR1 and CDR2: GTSNPN, SVGIG (reference sequence).

The chain is built from TRBV5-6 and TRBJ1-2, with D possibly TRBD1 on 6 matching bases. Germline loops: CDR1 SGHDT, CDR2 YYEEEE. The V and J ends lost 3 bases and 6 bases respectively, with 15 bases between them. This CDR3 is built from 14 residues. CDR3 sequence (DNA): TGTGCCAGCAGCTGGGTAGGGGGGGGCGATGGCTACACCTTC. Its translation is CASSWVGGGDGYTF.

The chain carries TRBV6-1 and TRBJ2-7; D may be TRBD1 (6 bases). Trimming took 7 bases from V and 1 from J, leaving 17 bases between them. This CDR3 region has 15 residues. In germline, CDR1 is MNHNS, CDR2 SASEGT. The CDR3 DNA reads as TGTGCCAGCACCCATACCCCTGGACAGTCCTACGAGCAGTACTTC. Translation gives CASTHTPGQSYEQYF.

This chain uses TRBV5-1 with TRBJ2-1; TRBD2 might be the D (5 bases). V lost 3 bases and J 7 bases, leaving 20 bases between the germline ends. This CDR3 contains 16 residues. Germline V gives CDR1 SGHRS, CDR2 YFSETQ. The CDR3 region has the DNA TGCGCCAGCAGCTGGGGTACTAGAGGGAGTCGAAATGAGCAGTTCTTC. Amino acid sequence: CASSWGTRGSRNEQFF.

The J gene is TRBJ1-1, the V gene TRBV18; 9 bases are shared with TRBD1. This CDR3 is built from 15 residues. The germline V gene encodes CDR1 KGHSH and CDR2 LQKENI. The V gene end was trimmed by 3 bases and the J gene end by 3 bases; junction bases not matched to a gene: 5. For the CDR3, the DNA is TGTGCCAGCTCACCGGGACAGGGTGGTGACACTGAAGCTTTCTTT. It translates to CASSPGQGGDTEAFF.

The chain employs TRBV12-5 and TRBJ1-2; the D gene is possibly TRBD1 (6 bases). CDR1 is LGHNT and CDR2 is FRNRAP in the germline V gene. There are 13 residues in the CDR3. Trimming pared 2 bases from V and 6 bases from J, leaving 10 bases between. The CDR3 here is CASGLTGLNGYTF. CDR3 DNA: TGTGCTAGTGGTTTGACAGGGTTAAATGGCTACACCTTC.

The chain uses TRBV29-1 and TRBJ2-6, with D possibly matching TRBD1 (6 bases). Germline V gene data show CDR1 as SQVTM and CDR2 as ANQGSEA. This CDR3 contains 14 residues. The V end was cut by 6 bases, the J end by 2 bases, with 11 bases between. CDR3 DNA sequence: TGCAGCGTAAATACAGGGACTGGGGCCAACGTCCTGACTTTC. It specifies CSVNTGTGANVLTF.

The chain couples TRBV6-1 to TRBJ2-7, with 7 bases matching TRBD1. CDR1 and CDR2 from the germline V gene are MNHNS and SASEGT. The ends lost 2 bases at V and 1 base at J; junction bases unmatched: 2. This CDR3 contains 14 residues. DNA of the CDR3: TGTGCCAGCAGTGAATGGGGACAGTCCTACGAGCAGTACTTC. It codes for CASSEWGQSYEQYF.

The V call is TRBV6-1, the J call TRBJ1-2; D is uncertain. Per germline, CDR1 MNHNS and CDR2 SASEGT. V lost 1 base, J lost 6 bases, and 15 bases lay in between. The CDR3 is made up of 15 amino acids. CDR3 protein: CASSEEGAGSDGYTF. CDR3 coding DNA: TGTGCCAGCAGTGAAGAGGGCGCCGGGAGCGATGGCTACACCTTC.

The chain employs TRBV7-9 and TRBJ2-5, with D tentatively TRBD1 (6 bases). Per the germline V gene, CDR1 is SEHNR and CDR2 is FQNEAQ (reference sequence). V lost 4 bases, J lost 3 bases, and 15 bases lay in between. This CDR3 has 15 residues. CDR3 in DNA: TGTGCCAGCAGCTCACCAGGGGCTTCCAAAGAGACCCAGTACTTC. This gives the protein CASSSPGASKETQYF.

The chain recombines TRBV6-5 with TRBJ1-1; 7 bases match TRBD1. This CDR3 is built from 16 residues. Losses at the gene ends were 4 bases for V and 1 base for J; bases not matched to a gene: 9. Germline V CDR1 and CDR2: MNHEY, SVGAGI. CDR3 in amino acids: CASSSDRDDPNTEAFF. In DNA, the CDR3 is TGTGCCAGCAGTTCCGACAGGGACGACCCGAACACTGAAGCTTTCTTT.